The 2 T cell receptor beta chains below all came from one sample that was sequenced in a study of OX40 agonist ivuxolimab in advanced cancers. The method was immunoSEQ multiplex PCR; TCRdb's version includes in-frame clones alone and lacks a portion of them. The sample consists of more than 35,000 clones, 76% of them appearing once. Specimen: CD4+ or CD8+ T cells sorted from blood, collected in a trial of the OX40 agonist ivuxolimab. These receptor sequences come from an adult with an advanced solid tumor such as melanoma, head and neck, liver or kidney cancer.

The genes are TRBV19 and TRBJ2-3, with a possible D match to TRBD2 (6 bases). This CDR3 contains 15 residues. Between the trimmed V and J ends, which lost 5 bases and 1 base, there was a span of 13 bases. Germline loops: CDR1 LNHDA, CDR2 SQIVND (reference sequence). In nucleotides, the CDR3 is TGTGCCAGTAGTTTCGGAGGGATTGGCACAGATACGCAGTATTTT. Amino acids: CASSFGGIGTDTQYF.

The rearrangement uses TRBV5-1 and TRBJ1-3, with a possible D match to TRBD1 (5 bases). Between the trimmed V and J ends, which lost 2 bases and 1 base, there was a span of 7 bases. The CDR3 has 14 amino acids. Germline V lookup: CDR1 SGHRS, CDR2 YFSETQ. The CDR3 DNA sequence: TGCGCCAGCAGCTTTCAGGGTTCTGGAAACACCATATATTTT. Protein product: CASSFQGSGNTIYF. Variable domain in full (rest from reference TRBV5-1 and TRBJ1-3): KAGVTQTPRYLIKTRGQQVTLSCSPISGHRSVSWYQQTPGQGLQFLFEYFSETQRNKGNFPGRFSGRQFSNSRSEMNVSTLELGDSALYLCASSFQGSGNTIYFGEGSWLTVV.